The rows below give T cell receptor beta chains drawn from one sample of a study of radiation and T cells in renal cell carcinoma. The data were produced by immunoSEQ multiplex PCR, yet TCRdb's version contains in-frame clones alone and is incomplete. Here the sample spans approximately 63,000 clones, roughly three quarters being singletons. Sequenced here: blood, sampled from a patient whose treatment included radiotherapy and nephrectomy. These TCRs come from a man aged 60 to 75 with renal cell carcinoma. The CDR3 runs from the conserved cysteine through the conserved F or W. Part of the rows lack a size; the others show once, few, many or a class for expanded clones.

V gene,J gene,clone size,CDR3 protein
TRBV11-2,TRBJ2-5,NA,CASTQTGQETQYF
TRBV30,TRBJ2-1,NA,CAWSGSYNEQFF
TRBV19,TRBJ1-1,few,CASSTGTGRYTEAFF
TRBV15,TRBJ1-6,few,CATSRGQSSPLHF
TRBV11-3,TRBJ2-1,few,CASSPGGSSYNEQFF
TRBV5-4,TRBJ2-3,NA,CASSLETSGTEDTQYF
TRBV11-2,TRBJ1-2,many,CASSTGGGQYGYTF
TRBV10-2,TRBJ1-2,NA,CASSESGGGGYTF
TRBV7-2,TRBJ1-1,NA,CASSSDRVNTEAFF
TRBV10-1,TRBJ2-2,once,CASSDTGTSGSTNTGELFF
TRBV30,TRBJ2-7,NA,CAWSVVGGGYEQYF
TRBV30,TRBJ1-2,NA,CAWTRGATSYGYTF
TRBV5-1,TRBJ2-1,NA,CASSSPIGGRHGNEQFF
TRBV6-1,TRBJ2-3,NA,CASSDAGVSADTQYF
TRBV9,TRBJ1-3,NA,CASSVDNRATLDTIYF
TRBV6-5,TRBJ1-1,NA,CASTKQGGNTEAFF